The clone carrying this T cell receptor beta chain was picked up many times. Antigen unknown. These data come from a study of Graves' ophthalmopathy and Graves' hyperthyroidism. Overall study findings and caveats: The majority of expanded thyroid clonotypes above 0.001 frequency also occurred in blood.

J was trimmed by 6 bases and V by 5 bases; bases with no gene match: 4. The CDR3 has 13 amino acids. RNA transcripts were the template, and TCR beta CDR3 regions were amplified from them. The first-round RT-PCR employed HTBI primers together with the Qiagen OneStep RT-PCR kit. A multiplex PCR was then performed as the second round. Using its own MiXCR run on the multiplex PCR reads, TCRdb lists one record per CDR3 protein. Of some 170,000 distinct CDR3 sequences listed, under 45% are singletons. V gene TRBV12-3 or TRBV12-4 combines with J gene TRBJ2-7; TRBD1 matches 10 bases. The receptor was isolated from a man aged 25-45 years with Graves' ophthalmopathy. Sample: peripheral blood. The CDR3 loop is CASSAGQGLEQYF. CDR3 nucleotide sequence: TGTGCCAGCAGTGCGGGACAGGGGCTCGAGCAGTACTTC.